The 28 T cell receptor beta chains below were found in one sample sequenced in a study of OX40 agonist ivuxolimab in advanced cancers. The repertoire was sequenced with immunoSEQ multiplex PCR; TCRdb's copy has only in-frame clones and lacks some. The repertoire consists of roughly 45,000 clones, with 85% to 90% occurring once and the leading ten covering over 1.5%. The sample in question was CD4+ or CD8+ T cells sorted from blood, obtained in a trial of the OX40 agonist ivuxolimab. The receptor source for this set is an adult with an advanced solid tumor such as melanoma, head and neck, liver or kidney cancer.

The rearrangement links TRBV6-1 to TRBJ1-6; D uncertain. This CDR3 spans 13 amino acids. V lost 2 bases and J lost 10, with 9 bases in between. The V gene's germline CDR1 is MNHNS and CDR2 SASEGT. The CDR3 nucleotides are TGTGCCAGCAGTGAATTCAGAGGGTCACCCCTCCACTTT. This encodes CASSEFRGSPLHF.

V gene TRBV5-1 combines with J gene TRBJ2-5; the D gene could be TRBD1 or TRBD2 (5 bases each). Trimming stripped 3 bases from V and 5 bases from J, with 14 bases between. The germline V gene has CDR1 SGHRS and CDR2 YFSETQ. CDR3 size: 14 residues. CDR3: CASSSRGAVETQYF. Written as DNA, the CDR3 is TGCGCCAGCAGCTCACGGGGCGCTGTGGAGACCCAGTACTTC.

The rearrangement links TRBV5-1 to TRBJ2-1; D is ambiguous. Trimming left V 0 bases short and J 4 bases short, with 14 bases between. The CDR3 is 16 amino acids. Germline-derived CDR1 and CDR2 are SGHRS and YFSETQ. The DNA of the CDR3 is TGCGCCAGCAGCTTGGCTATCAGATTAGGTTACAATGAGCAGTTCTTC. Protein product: CASSLAIRLGYNEQFF.

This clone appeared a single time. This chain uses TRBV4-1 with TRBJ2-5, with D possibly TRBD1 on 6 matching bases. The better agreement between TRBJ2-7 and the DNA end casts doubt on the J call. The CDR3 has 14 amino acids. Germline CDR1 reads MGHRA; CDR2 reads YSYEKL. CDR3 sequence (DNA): TGCGCCAGCGGTCGGACAGTTCTGACCTACGAGCAGTACTTC. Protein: CASGRTVLTYEQYF.

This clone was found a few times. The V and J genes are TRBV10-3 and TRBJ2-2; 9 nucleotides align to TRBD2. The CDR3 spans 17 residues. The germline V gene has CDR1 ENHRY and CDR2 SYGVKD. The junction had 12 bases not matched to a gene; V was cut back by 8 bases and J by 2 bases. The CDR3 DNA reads TGTGCCATCGGCTTATTTAGCGGGAGCACCAACACCGGGGAGCTGTTTTTT. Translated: CAIGLFSGSTNTGELFF.

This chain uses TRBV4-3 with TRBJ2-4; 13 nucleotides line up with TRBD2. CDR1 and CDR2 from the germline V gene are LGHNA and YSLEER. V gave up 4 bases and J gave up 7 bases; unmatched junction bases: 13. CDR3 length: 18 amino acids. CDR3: CASSPTVLAGGPRNIQYF. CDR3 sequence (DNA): TGCGCCAGCAGCCCTACTGTACTAGCGGGAGGGCCCCGGAACATTCAGTACTTC.

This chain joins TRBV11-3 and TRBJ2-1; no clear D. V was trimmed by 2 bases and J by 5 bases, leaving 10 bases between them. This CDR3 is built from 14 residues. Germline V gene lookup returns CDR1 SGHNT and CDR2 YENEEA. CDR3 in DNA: TGTGCCAGCAGCTTAATCGGAGCTCACAATGAGCAGTTCTTC. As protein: CASSLIGAHNEQFF.

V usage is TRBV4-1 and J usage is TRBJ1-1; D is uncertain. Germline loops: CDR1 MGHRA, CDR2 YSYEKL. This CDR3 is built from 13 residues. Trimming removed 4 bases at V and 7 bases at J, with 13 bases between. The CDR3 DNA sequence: TGCGCCAGCAGCCCACGCACCCTTAATGAAGCTTTCTTT. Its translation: CASSPRTLNEAFF.

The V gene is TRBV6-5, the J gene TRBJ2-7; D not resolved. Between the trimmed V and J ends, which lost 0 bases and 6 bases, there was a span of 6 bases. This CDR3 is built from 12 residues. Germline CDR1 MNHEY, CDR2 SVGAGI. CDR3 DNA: TGTGCCAGCAGTTACTCGACGGGCGAGCAGTACTTC. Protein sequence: CASSYSTGEQYF.

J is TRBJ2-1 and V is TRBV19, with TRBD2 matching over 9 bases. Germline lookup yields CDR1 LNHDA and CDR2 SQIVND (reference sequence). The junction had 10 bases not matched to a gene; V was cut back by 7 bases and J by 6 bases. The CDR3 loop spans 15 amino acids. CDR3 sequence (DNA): TGTGCCAGTACCCCCTCCCCTAGCGGGATCAATGAGCAGTTCTTC. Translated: CASTPSPSGINEQFF.

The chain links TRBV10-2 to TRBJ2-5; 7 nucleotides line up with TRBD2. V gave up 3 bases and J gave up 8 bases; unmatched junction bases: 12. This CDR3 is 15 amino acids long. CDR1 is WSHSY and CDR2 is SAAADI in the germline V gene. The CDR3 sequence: CASSESYATSFTQYF. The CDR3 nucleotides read TGCGCCAGCAGTGAATCTTACGCGACTAGCTTTACCCAGTACTTC.

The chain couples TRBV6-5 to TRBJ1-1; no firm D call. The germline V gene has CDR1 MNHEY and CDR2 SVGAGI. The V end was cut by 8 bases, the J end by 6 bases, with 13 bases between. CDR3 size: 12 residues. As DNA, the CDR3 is TGTGCCAGCGGCCGGGGAGGAGCTGAAGCTTTCTTT. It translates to CASGRGGAEAFF.

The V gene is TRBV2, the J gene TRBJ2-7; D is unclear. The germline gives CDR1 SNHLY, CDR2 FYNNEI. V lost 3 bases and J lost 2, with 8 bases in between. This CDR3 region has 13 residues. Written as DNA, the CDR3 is TGTGCCAGCAGTGACAATCATCCCTACGAGCAGTACTTC. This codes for CASSDNHPYEQYF.

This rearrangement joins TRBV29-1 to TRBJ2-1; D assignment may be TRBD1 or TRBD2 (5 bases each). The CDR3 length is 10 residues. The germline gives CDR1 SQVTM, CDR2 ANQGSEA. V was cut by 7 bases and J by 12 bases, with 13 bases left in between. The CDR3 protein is CSALLGVQFF. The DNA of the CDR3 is TGCAGCGCTCTGTTGGGGGTGCAGTTCTTC.

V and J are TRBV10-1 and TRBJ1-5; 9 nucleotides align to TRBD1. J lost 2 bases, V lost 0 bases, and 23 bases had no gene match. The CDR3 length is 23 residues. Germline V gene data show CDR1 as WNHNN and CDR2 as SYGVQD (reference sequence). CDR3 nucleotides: TGCGCCAGCAGTGAGTCCCGGGACCTAGTGAGTTCAAGGGACAGGGTGGGCAATCAGCCCCAGCATTTT. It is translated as CASSESRDLVSSRDRVGNQPQHF.

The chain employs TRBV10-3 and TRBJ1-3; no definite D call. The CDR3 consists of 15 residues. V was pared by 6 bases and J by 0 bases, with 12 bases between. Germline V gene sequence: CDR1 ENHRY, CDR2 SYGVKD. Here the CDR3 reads CAISPTHISGNTIYF. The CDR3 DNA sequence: TGTGCCATCAGCCCTACACACATCTCTGGAAACACCATATATTTT.

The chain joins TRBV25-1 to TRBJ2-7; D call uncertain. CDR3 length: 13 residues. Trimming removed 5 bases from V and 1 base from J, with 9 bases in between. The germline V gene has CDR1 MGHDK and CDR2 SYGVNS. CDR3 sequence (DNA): TGTGCCAGCAGTAGGAGTCCTTCCTACGAGCAGTACTTC. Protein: CASSRSPSYEQYF.

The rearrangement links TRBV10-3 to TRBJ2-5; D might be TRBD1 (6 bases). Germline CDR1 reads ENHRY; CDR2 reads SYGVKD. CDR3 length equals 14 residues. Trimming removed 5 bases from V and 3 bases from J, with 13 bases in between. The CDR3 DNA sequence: TGTGCCATCAGTACCTCGACAGGAGAAGAGACCCAGTACTTC. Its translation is CAISTSTGEETQYF.

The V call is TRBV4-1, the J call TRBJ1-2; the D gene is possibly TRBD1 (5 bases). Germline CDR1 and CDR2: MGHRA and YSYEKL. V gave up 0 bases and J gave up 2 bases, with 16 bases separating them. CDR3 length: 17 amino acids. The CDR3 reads CASSQDPKGQLNYGYTF. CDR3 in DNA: TGCGCCAGCAGCCAAGATCCCAAGGGGCAACTCAACTATGGCTACACCTTC.

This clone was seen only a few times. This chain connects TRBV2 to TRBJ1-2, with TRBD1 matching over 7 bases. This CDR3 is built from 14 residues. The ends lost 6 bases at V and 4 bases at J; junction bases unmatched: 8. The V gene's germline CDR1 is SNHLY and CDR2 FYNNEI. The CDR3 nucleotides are TGTGCCAGCAGCGCTGGACAGGCAGTCTATGGCTACACCTTC. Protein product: CASSAGQAVYGYTF.

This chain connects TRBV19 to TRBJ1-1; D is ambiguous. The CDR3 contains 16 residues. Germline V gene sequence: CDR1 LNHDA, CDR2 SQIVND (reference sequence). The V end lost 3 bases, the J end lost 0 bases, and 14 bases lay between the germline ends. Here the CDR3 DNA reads TGTGCCAGTAGTATCGGTCCCGCTAGCTTGAACACTGAAGCTTTCTTT. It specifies CASSIGPASLNTEAFF.

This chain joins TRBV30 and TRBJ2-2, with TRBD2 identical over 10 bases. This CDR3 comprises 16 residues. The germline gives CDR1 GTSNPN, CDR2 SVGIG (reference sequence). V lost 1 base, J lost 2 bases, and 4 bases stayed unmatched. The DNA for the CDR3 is TGTGCCTGGAGTGGGACTAGCGGACTCAACACCGGGGAGCTGTTTTTT. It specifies CAWSGTSGLNTGELFF.

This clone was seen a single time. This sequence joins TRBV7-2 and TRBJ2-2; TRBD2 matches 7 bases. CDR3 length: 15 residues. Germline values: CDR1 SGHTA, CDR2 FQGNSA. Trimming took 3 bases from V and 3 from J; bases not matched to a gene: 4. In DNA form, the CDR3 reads TGTGCCAGCAGCTTTCGGGCGGGGGACACCGGGGAGCTGTTTTTT. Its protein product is CASSFRAGDTGELFF.

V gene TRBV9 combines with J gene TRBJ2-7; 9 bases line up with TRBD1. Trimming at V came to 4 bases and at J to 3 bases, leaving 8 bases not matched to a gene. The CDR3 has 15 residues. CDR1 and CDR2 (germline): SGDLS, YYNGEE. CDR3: CASSLRQGGGYEQYF. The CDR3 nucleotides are TGTGCCAGCAGCCTAAGACAGGGGGGTGGCTACGAGCAGTACTTC.

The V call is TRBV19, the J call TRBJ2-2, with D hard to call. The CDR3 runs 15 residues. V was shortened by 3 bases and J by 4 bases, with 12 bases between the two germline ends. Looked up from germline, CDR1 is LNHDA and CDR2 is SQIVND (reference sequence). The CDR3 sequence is CASSIWSVSTGELFF. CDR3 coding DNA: TGTGCCAGTAGTATTTGGTCAGTGAGCACCGGGGAGCTGTTTTTT.

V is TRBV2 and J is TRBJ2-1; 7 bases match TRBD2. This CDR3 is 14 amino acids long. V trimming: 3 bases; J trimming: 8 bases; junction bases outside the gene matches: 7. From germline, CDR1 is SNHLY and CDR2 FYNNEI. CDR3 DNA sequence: TGTGCCAGCAGTGATGTCTGGACTAGAGATGAGCAGTTCTTC. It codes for CASSDVWTRDEQFF.

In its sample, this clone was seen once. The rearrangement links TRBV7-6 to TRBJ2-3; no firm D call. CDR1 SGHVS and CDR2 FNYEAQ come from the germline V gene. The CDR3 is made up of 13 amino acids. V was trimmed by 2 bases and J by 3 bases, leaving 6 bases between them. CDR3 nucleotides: TGTGCCAGCAGCTTAAGCATGACAGATACGCAGTATTTT. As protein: CASSLSMTDTQYF. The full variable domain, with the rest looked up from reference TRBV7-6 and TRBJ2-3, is GAGVSQSPRYKVTKRGQDVALRCDPISGHVSLYWYRQALGQGPEFLTYFNYEAQQDKSGLPNDRFSAERPEGSISTLTIQRTEQRDSAMYRCASSLSMTDTQYFGPGTRLTVL.

The CDR3 nucleotides are TGTGCCAGTAGTATATGGGACAGCCCTCAGCCCCAGCATTTT. This gives the protein CASSIWDSPQPQHF. The gene calls are TRBV19 and TRBJ1-5; 7 bases are shared with TRBD1. Trimming cost V 2 bases and J 6 bases; bases outside gene matches: 4. Germline V gene data show CDR1 as LNHDA and CDR2 as SQIVND (reference sequence). The CDR3 has 14 amino acids. The complete variable domain, with remaining parts taken from reference TRBV19 and TRBJ1-5, reads DGGITQSPKYLFRKEGQNVTLSCEQNLNHDAMYWYRQDPGQGLRLIYYSQIVNDFQKGDIAEGYSVSREKKESFPLTVTSAQKNPTAFYLCASSIWDSPQPQHFGDGTRLSIL.